This TCR beta chain was captured in a study of blood T cell repertoires in COVID-19. About the study: From the United States, Italy and Spain came samples of acute and convalescent COVID-19. In each case, the material was cDNA or gDNA derived from T cells, B-cell-depleted T cells, or PBMCs.

How the authors handled the data: Nucleated cell number was recorded as an estimate derived from reference gene primer amplification. Generated by immunoSEQ multiplex PCR, the TCRdb table keeps only in-frame clones and is missing some. V and J calls and clone size are those listed in that table; D and trimming were worked out from the DNA. The top ten clones hold 3.7% of a sample with roughly 150,000 clones, around 74% of them seen once. Deletions cut 0 bases from V and 5 bases from J, with 10 bases between. Germline V gene lookup returns CDR1 KGHSH and CDR2 LQKENI. CDR3 length equals 14 residues. This chain uses TRBV18 with TRBJ1-1; D is perhaps TRBD1 (5 bases). This receptor was identified in a woman aged 80 or over with acute or convalescent COVID-19. The sample consisted of peripheral blood. The CDR3 nucleotides are TGTGCCAGCTCACCACCTGCGGGGCGGACTGAAGCTTTCTTT. It translates to CASSPPAGRTEAFF.